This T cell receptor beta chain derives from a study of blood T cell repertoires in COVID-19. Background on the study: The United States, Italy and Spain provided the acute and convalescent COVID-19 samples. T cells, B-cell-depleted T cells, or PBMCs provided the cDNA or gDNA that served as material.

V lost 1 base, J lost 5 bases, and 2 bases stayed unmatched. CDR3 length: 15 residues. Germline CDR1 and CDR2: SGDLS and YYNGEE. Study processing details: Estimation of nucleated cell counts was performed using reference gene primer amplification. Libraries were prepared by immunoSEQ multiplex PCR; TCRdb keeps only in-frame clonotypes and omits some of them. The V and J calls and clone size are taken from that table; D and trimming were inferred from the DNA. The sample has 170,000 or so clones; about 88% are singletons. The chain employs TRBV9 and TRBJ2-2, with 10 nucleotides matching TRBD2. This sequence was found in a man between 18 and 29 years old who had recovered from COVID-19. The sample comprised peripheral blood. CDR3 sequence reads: CASSVLAGVTGELFF. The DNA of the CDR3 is TGTGCCAGCAGCGTACTAGCGGGAGTTACCGGGGAGCTGTTTTTT.